This TCR beta chain was obtained from a study of blood T cell repertoires in COVID-19. The CDR3 extends over 13 amino acids. Losses at the gene ends were 6 bases for V and 4 bases for J; bases not matched to a gene: 8. Per germline, CDR1 SQVTM and CDR2 ANQGSEA. TCRdb keeps only in-frame clones here, not all; method: immunoSEQ multiplex PCR. Seen here are approximately 490,000 clones, 75% to 90% observed once, and the top ten hold 6.5% to 8.5%. The V call is TRBV29-1, the J call TRBJ1-2; 7 positions match TRBD1. This receptor was identified in a woman aged 55-69 years who had recovered from COVID-19. The material sequenced was PBMCs or T cells enriched from blood (not recorded which). For the CDR3, the DNA is TGCAGCGTAGGGACAGCCCCGAGCTATGGCTACACCTTC. It is translated as CSVGTAPSYGYTF.